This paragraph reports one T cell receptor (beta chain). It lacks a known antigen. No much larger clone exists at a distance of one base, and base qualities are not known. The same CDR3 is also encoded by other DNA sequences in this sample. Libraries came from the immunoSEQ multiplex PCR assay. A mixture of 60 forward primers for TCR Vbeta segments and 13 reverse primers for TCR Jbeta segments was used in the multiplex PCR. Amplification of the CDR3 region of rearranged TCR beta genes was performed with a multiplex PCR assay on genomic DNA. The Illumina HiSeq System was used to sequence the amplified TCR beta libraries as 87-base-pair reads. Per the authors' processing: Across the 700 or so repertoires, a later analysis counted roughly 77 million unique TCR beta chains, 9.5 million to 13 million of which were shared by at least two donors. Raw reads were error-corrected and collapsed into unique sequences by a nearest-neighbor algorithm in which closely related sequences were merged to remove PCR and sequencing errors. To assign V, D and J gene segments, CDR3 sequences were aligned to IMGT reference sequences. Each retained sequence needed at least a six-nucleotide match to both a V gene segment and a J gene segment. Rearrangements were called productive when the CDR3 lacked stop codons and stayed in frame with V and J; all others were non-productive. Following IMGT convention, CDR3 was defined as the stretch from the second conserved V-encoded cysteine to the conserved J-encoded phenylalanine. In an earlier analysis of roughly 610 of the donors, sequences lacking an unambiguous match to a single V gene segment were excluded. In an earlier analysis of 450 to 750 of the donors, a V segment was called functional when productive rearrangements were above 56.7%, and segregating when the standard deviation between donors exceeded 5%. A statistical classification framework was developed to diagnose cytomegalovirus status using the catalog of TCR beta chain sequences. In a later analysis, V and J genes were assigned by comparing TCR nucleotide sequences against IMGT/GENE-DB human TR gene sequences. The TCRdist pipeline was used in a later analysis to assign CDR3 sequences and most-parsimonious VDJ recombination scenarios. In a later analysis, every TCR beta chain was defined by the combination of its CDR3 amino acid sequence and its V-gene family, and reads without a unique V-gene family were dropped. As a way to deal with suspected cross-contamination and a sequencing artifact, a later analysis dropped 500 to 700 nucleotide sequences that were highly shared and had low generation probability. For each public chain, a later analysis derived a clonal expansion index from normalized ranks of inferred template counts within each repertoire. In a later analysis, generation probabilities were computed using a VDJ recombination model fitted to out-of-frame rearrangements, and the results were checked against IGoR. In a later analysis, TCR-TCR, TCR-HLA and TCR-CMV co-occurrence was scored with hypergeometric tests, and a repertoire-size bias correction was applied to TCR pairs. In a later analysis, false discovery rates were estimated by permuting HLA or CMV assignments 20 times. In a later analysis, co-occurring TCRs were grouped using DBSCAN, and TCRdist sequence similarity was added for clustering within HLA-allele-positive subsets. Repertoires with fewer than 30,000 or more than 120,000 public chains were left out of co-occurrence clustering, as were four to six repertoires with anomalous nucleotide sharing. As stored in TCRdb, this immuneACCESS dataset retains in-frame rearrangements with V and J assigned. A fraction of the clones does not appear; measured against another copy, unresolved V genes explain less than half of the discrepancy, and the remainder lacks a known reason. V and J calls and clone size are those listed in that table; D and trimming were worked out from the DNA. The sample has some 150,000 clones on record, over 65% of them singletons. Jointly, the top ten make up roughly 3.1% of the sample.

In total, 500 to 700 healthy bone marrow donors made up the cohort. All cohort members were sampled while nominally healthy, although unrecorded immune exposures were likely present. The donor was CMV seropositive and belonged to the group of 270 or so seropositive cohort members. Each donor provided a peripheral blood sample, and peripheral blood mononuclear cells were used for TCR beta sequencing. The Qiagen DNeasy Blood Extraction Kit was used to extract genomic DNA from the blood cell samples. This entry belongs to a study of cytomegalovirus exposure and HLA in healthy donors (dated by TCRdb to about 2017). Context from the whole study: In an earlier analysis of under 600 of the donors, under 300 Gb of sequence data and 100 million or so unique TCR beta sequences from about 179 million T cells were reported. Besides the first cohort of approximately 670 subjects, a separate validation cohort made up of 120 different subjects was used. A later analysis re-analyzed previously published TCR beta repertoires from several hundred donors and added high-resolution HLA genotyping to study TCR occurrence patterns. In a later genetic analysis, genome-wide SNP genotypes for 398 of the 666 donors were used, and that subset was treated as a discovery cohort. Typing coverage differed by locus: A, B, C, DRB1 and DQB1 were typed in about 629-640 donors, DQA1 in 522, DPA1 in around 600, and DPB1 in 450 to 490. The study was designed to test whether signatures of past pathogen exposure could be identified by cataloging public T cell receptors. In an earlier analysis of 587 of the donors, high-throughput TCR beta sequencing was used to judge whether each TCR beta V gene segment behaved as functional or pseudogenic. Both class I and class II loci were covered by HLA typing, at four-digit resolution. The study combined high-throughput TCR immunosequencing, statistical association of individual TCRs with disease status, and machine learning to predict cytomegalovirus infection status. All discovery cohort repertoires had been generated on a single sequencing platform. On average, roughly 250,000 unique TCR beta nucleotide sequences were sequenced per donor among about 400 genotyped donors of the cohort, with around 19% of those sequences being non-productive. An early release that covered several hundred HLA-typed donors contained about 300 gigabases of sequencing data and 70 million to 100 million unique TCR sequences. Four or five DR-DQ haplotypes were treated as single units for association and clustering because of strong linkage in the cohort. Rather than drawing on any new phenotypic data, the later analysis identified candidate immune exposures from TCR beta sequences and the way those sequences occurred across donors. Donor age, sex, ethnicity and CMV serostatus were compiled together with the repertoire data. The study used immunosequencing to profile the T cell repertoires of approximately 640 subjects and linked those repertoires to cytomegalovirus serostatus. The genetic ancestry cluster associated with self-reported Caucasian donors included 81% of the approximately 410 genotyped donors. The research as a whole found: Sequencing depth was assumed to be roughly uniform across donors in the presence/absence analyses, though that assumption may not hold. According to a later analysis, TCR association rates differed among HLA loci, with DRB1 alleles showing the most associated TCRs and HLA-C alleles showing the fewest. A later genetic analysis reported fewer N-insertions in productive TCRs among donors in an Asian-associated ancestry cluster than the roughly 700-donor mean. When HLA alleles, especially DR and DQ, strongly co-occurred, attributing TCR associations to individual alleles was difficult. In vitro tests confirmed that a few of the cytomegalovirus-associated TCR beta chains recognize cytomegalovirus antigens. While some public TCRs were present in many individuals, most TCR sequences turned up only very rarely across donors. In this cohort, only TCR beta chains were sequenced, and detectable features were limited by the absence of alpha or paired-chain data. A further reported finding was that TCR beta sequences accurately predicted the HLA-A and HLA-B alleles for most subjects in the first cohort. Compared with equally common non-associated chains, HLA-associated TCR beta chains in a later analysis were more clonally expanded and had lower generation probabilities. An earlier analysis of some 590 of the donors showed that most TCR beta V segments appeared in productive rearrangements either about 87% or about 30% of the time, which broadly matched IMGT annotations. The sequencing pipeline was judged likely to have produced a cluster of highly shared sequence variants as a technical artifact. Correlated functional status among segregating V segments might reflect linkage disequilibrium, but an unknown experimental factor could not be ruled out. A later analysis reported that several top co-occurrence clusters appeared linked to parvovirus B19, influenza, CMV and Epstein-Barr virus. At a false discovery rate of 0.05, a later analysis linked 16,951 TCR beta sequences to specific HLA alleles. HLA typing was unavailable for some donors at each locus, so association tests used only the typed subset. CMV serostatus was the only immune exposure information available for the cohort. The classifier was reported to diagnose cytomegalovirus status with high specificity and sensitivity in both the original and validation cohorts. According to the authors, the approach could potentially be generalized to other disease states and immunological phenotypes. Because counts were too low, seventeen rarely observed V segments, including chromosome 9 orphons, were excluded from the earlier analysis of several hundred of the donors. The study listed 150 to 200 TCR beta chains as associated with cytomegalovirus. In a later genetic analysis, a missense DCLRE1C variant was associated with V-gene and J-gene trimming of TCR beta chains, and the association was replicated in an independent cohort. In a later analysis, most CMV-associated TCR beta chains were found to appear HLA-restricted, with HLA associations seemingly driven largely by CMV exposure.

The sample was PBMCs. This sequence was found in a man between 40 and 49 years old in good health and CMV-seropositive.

The CDR3 here reads CASSLALAGSSTDTQYF. The sequenced DNA is TGCGCCAGCAGCTTGGCCTTAGCGGGTTCTAGCACAGATACGCAGTATTTT. The chain couples TRBV5-1 to TRBJ2-3, with TRBD2 identical over 7 junction bases. V loses 0 bases at its end and J loses 0 bases; junction bases beyond the gene matches: 7. From the cysteine up to the phenylalanine, the CDR3 has a length of 17 residues. Only the CDR3 DNA is retained, 51 bases long and in frame from the first base. Looking up the germline V gene yields CDR1 SGHRS and CDR2 YFSETQ. Reference TRBV5-1 and TRBJ2-3 proteins supply the regions before and after the CDR3; the full variable domain is: KAGVTQTPRYLIKTRGQQVTLSCSPISGHRSVSWYQQTPGQGLQFLFEYFSETQRNKGNFPGRFSGRQFSNSRSEMNVSTLELGDSALYLCASSLALAGSSTDTQYFGPGTRLTVL.